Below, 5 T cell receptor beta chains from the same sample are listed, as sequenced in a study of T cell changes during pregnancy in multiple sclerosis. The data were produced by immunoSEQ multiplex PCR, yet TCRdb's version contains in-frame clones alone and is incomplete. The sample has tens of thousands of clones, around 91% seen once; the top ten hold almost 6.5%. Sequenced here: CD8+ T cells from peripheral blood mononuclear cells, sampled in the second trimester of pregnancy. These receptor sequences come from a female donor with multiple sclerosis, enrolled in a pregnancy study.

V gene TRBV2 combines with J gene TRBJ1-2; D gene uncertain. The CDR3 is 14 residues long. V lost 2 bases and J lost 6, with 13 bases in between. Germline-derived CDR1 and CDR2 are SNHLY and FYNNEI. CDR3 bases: TGTGCCAGCAGTGAACCTTTAGACAAGGATGGCTACACCTTC. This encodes CASSEPLDKDGYTF.

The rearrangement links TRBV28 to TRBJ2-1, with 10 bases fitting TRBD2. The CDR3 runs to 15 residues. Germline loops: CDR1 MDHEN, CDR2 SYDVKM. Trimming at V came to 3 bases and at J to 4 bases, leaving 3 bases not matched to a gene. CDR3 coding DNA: TGTGCCAGCAGTTTCACAGCGGGAGGGTACAATGAGCAGTTCTTC. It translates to CASSFTAGGYNEQFF.

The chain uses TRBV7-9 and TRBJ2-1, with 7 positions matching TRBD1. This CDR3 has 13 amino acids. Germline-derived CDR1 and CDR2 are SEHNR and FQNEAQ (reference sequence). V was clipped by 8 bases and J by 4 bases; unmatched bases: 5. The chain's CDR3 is CASDPGQYNEQFF. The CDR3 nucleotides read TGTGCCAGCGACCCGGGACAGTACAATGAGCAGTTCTTC.

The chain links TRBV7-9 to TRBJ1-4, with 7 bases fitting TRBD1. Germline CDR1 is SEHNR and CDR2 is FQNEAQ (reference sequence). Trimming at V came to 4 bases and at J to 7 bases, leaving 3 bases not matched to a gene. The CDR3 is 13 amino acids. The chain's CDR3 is CASSSGQVEKLFF. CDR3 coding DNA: TGTGCCAGCAGCTCCGGACAGGTTGAAAAACTGTTTTTT.

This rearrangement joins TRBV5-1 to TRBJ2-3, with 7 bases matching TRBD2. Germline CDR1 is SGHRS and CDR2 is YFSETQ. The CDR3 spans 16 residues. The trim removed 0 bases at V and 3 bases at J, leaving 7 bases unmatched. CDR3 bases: TGCGCCAGCAGCTTGGTGGGAGGGCCAGGGACAGATACGCAGTATTTT. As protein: CASSLVGGPGTDTQYF.